This T cell receptor (beta chain) is from a study of cytomegalovirus exposure and HLA in healthy donors. Study in general: Clustering assigned about 76% of the approximately 400 genotyped donors to the Caucasian-associated ancestry cluster.

PCR used 60 Vbeta primers and 13 Jbeta primers. Clones were sequenced by immunoSEQ multiplex PCR, and TCRdb holds only the in-frame ones, with some missing. Counted here are some 130,000 clones, about two thirds occurring once; the ten biggest clones make up about 2.7%. Findings and limits, study-wide: Using a false discovery rate of 0.05, a later analysis showed that 15,000 to 20,000 TCR beta sequences were associated with HLA alleles. Cytomegalovirus association was assigned to more than 150 TCR beta chains. For most TCR sequences rarity was the rule, although some public TCRs occurred in many donors.

The CDR3 has 14 residues. J lost 10 bases, V lost 0 bases, and 3 bases had no gene match. Germline CDR1 SGDLS, CDR2 YYNGEE. Points on this clone: No antigen is known for it.

This TCR came from a woman aged 60 to 75 in good health and CMV-seropositive. The chain links TRBV9 to TRBJ1-6; 8 bases are a match to TRBD1. The specimen was PBMCs. Written as DNA, the CDR3 is TGTGCCAGCAGCGTAGTGGGGACAGGCTCACCCCTCCACTTT. It specifies CASSVVGTGSPLHF.